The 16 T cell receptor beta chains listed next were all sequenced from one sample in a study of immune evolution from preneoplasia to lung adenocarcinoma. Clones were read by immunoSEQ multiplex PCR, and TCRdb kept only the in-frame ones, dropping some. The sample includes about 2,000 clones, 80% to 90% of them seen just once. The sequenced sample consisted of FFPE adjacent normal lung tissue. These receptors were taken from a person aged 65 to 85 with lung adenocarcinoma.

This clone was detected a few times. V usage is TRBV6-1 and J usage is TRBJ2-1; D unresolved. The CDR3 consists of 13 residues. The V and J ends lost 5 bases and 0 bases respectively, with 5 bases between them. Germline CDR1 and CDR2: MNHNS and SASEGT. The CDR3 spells CASSLDSYNEQFF. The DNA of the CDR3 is TGTGCCAGCAGTCTAGACTCCTACAATGAGCAGTTCTTC.

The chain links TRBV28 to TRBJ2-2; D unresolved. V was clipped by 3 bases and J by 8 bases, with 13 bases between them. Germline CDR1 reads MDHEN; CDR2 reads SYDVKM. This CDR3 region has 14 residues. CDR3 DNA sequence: TGTGCCAGCAGTTTTTTCAGTCTAGGAGGGGAGCTGTTTTTT. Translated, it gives CASSFFSLGGELFF.

CDR3 in amino acids: CASSKQGIQGEKLFF. The DNA of the CDR3 is TGTGCCAGCAGTAAACAGGGAATCCAAGGTGAAAAACTGTTTTTT. The chain employs TRBV2 and TRBJ1-4, with D tentatively TRBD1 (6 bases). The length of the CDR3 is 15 residues. Trimming stripped 5 bases from V and 7 bases from J, with 17 bases between. Germline CDR1 reads SNHLY; CDR2 reads FYNNEI.

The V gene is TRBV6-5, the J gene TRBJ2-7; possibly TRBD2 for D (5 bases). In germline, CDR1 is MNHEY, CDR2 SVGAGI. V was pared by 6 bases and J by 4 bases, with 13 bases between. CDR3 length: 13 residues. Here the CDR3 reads CASRSREWYEQYF. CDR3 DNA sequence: TGTGCCAGCAGGTCCCGGGAATGGTACGAGCAGTACTTC.

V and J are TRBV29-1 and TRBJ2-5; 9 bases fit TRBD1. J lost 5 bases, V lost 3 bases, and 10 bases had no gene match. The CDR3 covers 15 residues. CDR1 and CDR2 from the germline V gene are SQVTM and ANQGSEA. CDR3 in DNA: TGCAGCGTTGAGAACGACAGGGGGAGGACGGAGACCCAGTACTTC. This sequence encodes CSVENDRGRTETQYF. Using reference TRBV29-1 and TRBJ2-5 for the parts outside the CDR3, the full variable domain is SAVISQKPSRDICQRGTSLTIQCQVDSQVTMMFWYRQQPGQSLTLIATANQGSEATYESGFVIDKFPISRPNLTFSTLTVSNMSPEDSSIYLCSVENDRGRTETQYFGPGTRLLVL.

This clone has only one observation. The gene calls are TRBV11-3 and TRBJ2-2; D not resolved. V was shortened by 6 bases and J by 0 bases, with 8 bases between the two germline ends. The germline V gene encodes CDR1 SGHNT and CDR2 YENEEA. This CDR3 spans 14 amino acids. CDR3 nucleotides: TGTGCCAGCAGTAAACAGTCGAACACCGGGGAGCTGTTTTTT. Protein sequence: CASSKQSNTGELFF.

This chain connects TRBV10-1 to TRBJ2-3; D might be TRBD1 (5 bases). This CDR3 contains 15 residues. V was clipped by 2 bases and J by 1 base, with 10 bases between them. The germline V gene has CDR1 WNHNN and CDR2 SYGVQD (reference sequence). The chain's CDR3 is CASSEGAGRTDTQYF. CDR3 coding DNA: TGCGCCAGCAGTGAGGGGGCAGGCCGCACAGATACGCAGTATTTT.

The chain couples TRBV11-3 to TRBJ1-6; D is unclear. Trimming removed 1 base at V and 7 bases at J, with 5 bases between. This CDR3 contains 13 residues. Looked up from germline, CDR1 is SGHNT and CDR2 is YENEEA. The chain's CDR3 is CASSLGQNSPLHF. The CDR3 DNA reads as TGTGCCAGCAGCTTAGGCCAGAATTCACCCCTCCACTTT. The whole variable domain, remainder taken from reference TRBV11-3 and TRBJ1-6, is EAGVVQSPRYKIIEKKQPVAFWCNPISGHNTLYWYLQNLGQGPELLIRYENEEAVDDSQLPKDRFSAERLKGVDSTLKIQPAELGDSAVYLCASSLGQNSPLHFGNGTRLTVT.

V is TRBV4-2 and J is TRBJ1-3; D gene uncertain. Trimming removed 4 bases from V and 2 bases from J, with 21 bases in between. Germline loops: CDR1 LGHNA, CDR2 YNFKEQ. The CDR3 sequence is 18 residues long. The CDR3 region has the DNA TGTGCCAGCAGCCCCGAATCATTAATCGGGCAAGCTGGAAACACCATATATTTT. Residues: CASSPESLIGQAGNTIYF.

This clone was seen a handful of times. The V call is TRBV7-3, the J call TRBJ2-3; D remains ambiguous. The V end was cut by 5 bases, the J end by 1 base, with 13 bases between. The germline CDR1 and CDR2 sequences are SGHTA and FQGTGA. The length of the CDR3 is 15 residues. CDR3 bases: TGTGCCAGCAGCGCTGATTCCGGCGGCACAGATACGCAGTATTTT. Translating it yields CASSADSGGTDTQYF.

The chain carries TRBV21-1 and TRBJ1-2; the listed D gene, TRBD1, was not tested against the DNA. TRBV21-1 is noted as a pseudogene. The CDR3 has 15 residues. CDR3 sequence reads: CASSKAGNSFYGYTF. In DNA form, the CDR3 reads TGTGCCAGCAGCAAAGCCGGTAACAGTTTCTATGGCTACACCTTC.

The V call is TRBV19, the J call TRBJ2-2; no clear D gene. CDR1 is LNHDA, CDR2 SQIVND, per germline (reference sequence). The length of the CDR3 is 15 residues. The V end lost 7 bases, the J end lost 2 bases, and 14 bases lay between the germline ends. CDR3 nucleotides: TGTGCCAGTAACACGTTAACAGTAAACACCGGGGAGCTGTTTTTT. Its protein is CASNTLTVNTGELFF. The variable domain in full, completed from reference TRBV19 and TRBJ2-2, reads DGGITQSPKYLFRKEGQNVTLSCEQNLNHDAMYWYRQDPGQGLRLIYYSQIVNDFQKGDIAEGYSVSREKKESFPLTVTSAQKNPTAFYLCASNTLTVNTGELFFGEGSRLTVL.

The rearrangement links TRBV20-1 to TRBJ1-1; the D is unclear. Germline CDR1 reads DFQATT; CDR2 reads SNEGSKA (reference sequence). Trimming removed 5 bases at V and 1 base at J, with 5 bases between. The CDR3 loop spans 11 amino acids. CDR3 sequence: CSAGPNTEAFF. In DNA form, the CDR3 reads TGCAGTGCTGGACCGAACACTGAAGCTTTCTTT.

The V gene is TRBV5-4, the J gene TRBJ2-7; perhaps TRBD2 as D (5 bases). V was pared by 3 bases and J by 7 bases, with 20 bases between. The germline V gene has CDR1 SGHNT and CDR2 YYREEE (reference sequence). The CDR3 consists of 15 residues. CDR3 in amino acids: CASSSGFDYRREQYF. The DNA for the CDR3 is TGTGCCAGCAGCTCGGGATTCGACTACCGTCGGGAGCAGTACTTC. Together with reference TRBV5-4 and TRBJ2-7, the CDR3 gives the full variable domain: ETGVTQSPTHLIKTRGQQVTLRCSSQSGHNTVSWYQQALGQGPQFIFQYYREEENGRGNFPPRFSGLQFPNYSSELNVNALELDDSALYLCASSSGFDYRREQYFGPGTRLTVT.

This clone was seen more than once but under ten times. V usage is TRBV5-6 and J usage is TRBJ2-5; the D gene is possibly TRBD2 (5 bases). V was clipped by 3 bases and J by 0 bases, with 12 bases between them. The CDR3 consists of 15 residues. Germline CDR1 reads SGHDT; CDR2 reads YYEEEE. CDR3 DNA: TGTGCCAGCAGCTCGGGGTCTAAGTACCAAGAGACCCAGTACTTC. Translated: CASSSGSKYQETQYF.

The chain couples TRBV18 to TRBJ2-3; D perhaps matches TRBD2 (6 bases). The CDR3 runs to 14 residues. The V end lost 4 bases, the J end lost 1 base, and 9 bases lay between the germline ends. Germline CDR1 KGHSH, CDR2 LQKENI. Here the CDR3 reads CASSRRRGTDTQYF. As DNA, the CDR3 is TGTGCCAGCTCACGCCGGAGGGGCACAGATACGCAGTATTTT.